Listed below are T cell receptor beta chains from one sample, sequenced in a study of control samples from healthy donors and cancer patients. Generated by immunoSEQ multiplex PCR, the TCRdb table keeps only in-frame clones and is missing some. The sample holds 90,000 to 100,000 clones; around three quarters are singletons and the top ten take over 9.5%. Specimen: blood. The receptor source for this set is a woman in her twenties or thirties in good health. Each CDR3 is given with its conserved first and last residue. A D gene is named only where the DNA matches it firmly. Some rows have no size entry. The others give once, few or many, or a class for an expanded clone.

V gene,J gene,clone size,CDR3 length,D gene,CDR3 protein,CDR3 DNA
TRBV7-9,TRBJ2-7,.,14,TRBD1,CASSWGQNSYEQYF,TGTGCCAGCAGCTGGGGACAGAACTCCTACGAGCAGTACTTC
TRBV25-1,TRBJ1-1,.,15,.,CASSANTGTASGAFF,TGTGCCAGCAGCGCCAATACCGGGACCGCTTCCGGAGCTTTCTTT
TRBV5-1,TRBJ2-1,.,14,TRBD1,CASSTGTGYNEQFF,TGCGCCAGCAGCACCGGGACAGGTTACAATGAGCAGTTCTTC
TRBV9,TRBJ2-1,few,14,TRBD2,CASSIGGTKNEQFF,TGTGCCAGCAGCATCGGCGGGACTAAGAATGAGCAGTTCTTC
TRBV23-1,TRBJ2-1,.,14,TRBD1,CASVKRQGYNEQFF,TGCGCCAGCGTAAAGAGACAGGGGTACAATGAGCAGTTCTTC
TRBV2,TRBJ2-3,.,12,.,CASSEDVHTQYF,TGTGCCAGCAGTGAAGACGTGCATACGCAGTATTTT
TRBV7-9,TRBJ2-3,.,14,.,CASSYGGRTDTQYF,TGTGCCAGCAGCTACGGGGGCCGCACAGATACGCAGTATTTT
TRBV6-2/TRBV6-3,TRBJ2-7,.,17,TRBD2,CASSYSNAGGVAYEQYF,TGTGCCAGCAGTTACTCGAACGCCGGGGGGGTCGCCTACGAGCAGTACTTC
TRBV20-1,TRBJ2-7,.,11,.,CIAASGAEQYF,TGCATCGCGGCCTCGGGGGCCGAGCAGTACTTC
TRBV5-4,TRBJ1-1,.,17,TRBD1,CASSLAGARQGGAEAFF,TGTGCCAGCAGCTTGGCCGGCGCTCGACAGGGCGGCGCTGAAGCTTTCTTT
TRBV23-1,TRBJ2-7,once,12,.,CASSPRLHEQYF,TGCGCCAGCAGTCCCCGCCTCCACGAGCAGTACTTC
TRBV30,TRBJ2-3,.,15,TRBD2,CAWSLPTGRGDTQYF,TGTGCCTGGAGTCTCCCCACGGGGCGGGGGGATACGCAGTATTTT
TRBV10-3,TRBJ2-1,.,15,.,CAISGERQSYNEQFF,TGTGCCATCAGTGGCGAACGGCAATCCTACAATGAGCAGTTCTTC
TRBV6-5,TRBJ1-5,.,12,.,CATTEPGQPQHF,TGTGCCACGACAGAGCCGGGCCAGCCCCAGCATTTT
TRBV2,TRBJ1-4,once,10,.,CASSNEKLFF,TGTGCCAGCAGTAATGAAAAACTGTTTTTT
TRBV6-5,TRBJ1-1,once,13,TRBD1,CASSYSRQGEAFF,TGTGCCAGCAGTTACTCGAGACAGGGTGAAGCTTTCTTT
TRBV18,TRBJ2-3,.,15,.,CASSLFGLGTDTQYF,TGTGCCAGCTCGTTGTTTGGGCTTGGCACAGATACGCAGTATTTT
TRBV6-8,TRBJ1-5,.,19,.,CASSWPESSGLSSNQPQHF,TGTGCCAGCAGTTGGCCCGAGAGCTCAGGGCTTAGTAGCAATCAGCCCCAGCATTTT
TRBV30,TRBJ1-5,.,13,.,CAWSEAGTRFLHF,TGTGCCTGGAGTGAAGCAGGGACAAGGTTCCTGCATTTT
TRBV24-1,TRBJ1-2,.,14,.,CATSDFRSNYGYTF,TGTGCCACCAGTGATTTTCGAAGCAACTATGGCTACACCTTC
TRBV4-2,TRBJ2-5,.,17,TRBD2,CASSHQLAGGQGETQYF,TGTGCCAGCAGCCACCAACTAGCGGGGGGACAGGGGGAGACCCAGTACTTC
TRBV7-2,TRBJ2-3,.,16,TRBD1,CASSYGTGGVTDTQYF,TGTGCCAGCAGCTACGGGACAGGGGGTGTCACAGATACGCAGTATTTT
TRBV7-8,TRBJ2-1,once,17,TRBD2,CASSRRTSGGAYNEQFF,TGTGCCAGCAGCCGACGGACTAGCGGGGGGGCCTATAATGAGCAGTTCTTC
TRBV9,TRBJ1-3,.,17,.,CASSTGVGPSSGNTIYF,TGTGCCAGCAGCACCGGTGTGGGGCCCTCCTCTGGAAACACCATATATTTT
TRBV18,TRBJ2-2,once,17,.,CASSPPGGLVNTGELFF,TGTGCCAGCTCACCCCCTGGGGGGCTAGTGAACACCGGGGAGCTGTTTTTT
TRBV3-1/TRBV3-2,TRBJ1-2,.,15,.,CASSQGLEVAYGYTF,TGTGCCAGCAGCCAAGGTCTAGAGGTAGCGTATGGCTACACCTTC
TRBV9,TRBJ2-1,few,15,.,CASSAGGNSYNEQFF,TGTGCCAGCAGCGCCGGGGGAAACTCCTACAATGAGCAGTTCTTC
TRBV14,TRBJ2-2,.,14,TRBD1,CASSEYRGTGELFF,TGTGCCAGCAGCGAATACAGGGGGACCGGGGAGCTGTTTTTT
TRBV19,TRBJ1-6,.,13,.,CASSRQSDSPLHF,TGTGCCAGTAGTAGGCAGTCAGATTCACCCCTCCACTTT
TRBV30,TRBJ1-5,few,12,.,CAWSVPRQPQHF,TGTGCCTGGAGTGTACCTAGGCAGCCCCAGCATTTT
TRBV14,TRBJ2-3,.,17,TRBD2,CASSHGMAGTRGYTQYF,TGTGCCAGCAGCCATGGCATGGCGGGGACTAGGGGCTATACGCAGTATTTT
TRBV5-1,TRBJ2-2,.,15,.,CASSPGDRNTGELFF,TGCGCCAGCAGCCCCGGAGATAGGAACACCGGGGAGCTGTTTTTT